This TCR beta chain was observed in a study of blood T cell repertoires in COVID-19. Study at large: The United States, Italy and Spain provided the acute and convalescent COVID-19 samples.

In the original workflow: Amplification of reference gene primers was used by the study to estimate nucleated cell counts. Using immunoSEQ multiplex PCR, the repertoire was profiled, and TCRdb retains in-frame clones only, with some absent. Clone size and the V and J calls come from that table; the DNA yielded D and trimming. The table shows 95,000 to 150,000 clones, with around 89% occurring only once. V lost 6 bases and J lost 6, with 17 bases in between. Germline CDR1 reads SNHLY; CDR2 reads FYNNEI. The CDR3 has 14 residues. The sample taken for sequencing was peripheral blood. This sequence was found in a man between 65 and 85 years old with active or convalescent COVID-19. This sequence joins TRBV2 and TRBJ2-5; no reliable D call. CDR3 region: CASSPTESEKTQYF. The CDR3 nucleotides are TGTGCCAGCAGCCCTACAGAGAGTGAAAAGACCCAGTACTTC.